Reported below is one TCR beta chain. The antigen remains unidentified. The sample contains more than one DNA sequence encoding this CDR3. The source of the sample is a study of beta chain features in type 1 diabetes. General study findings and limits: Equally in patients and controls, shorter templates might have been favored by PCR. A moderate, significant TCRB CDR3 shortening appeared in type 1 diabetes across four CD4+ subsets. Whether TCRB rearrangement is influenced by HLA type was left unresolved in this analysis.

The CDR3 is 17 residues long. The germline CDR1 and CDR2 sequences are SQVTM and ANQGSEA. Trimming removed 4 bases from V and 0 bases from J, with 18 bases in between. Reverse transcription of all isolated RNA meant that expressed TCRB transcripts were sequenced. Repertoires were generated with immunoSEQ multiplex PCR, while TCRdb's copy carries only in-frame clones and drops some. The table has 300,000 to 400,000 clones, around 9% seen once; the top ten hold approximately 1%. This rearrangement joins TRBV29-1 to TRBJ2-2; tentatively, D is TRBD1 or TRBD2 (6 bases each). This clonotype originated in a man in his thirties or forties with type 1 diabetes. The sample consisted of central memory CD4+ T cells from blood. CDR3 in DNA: TGCAGCGTTGGGGTGGCAGGCGGGACACCGAACACCGGGGAGCTGTTTTTT. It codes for CSVGVAGGTPNTGELFF.